This record looks at one T cell receptor beta chain sequence and its context. No cognate antigen has been identified for it. No base quality information exists; no much larger clone differs at one position. TCRbeta CDR3 regions were amplified from genomic DNA using the immunoSEQ Assay, a bias-controlled multiplex PCR. The source study handled its data this way. The number of nucleated cells in each sample was estimated from the amplification of reference gene primers within the assay. To quantify the absolute abundance of each unique TCRbeta CDR3 rearrangement, sequence reads were collapsed and filtered. For each sample, productive Simpson clonality was calculated as the square root of Simpson's diversity index across productive rearrangements. What TCRdb holds here is the immuneACCESS table cut down to in-frame rearrangements. Part of the clones is not present; checked against another copy, under half of the missing clones reflect an unresolved V gene, and the others are unexplained. The DNA was the basis for D and trimming; V, J and clone size are from that table. The sample table holds under 300,000 clones, of which 80% to 90% were seen once. The ten largest clones represent under 2.5% of the sample.

This sample stems from a study of blood T cell repertoires in COVID-19 (dated by TCRdb to about 2020). Regarding the study in general: Samples from collaborators originated in the United States, Italy and Spain and spanned both the acute and convalescent phases of COVID-19. The prospective study material was composed of cDNA or gDNA derived from T cells, B-cell-depleted T cells, or PBMCs. Deeply sampled blood TCRbeta repertoires from subjects exposed to, actively infected with, or recovered from COVID-19 were included in the dataset. A freely available public database, intended as a resource for researchers studying the immune response to SARS-CoV-2, is where the repertoires were released. Samples came from the ongoing ImmuneRACE study (first 160 participants) plus 1,254 subjects from 6 global collaborators. Sample metadata almost always included a de-identified subject ID, COVID-19 status, age in years and sex. Where available, HLA class I and class II types were taken from metadata supplied by the sample provider and were not determined by assay-based typing. Study-level results and caveats: The amount of clinical and demographic metadata varied by source and participant and was provided uncurated.

Participants in the prospective study were aged roughly 18 to 100 years, lived in about two dozen United States geographic areas, and enrolled through a virtual design. In the prospective study, cohorts were assigned on the basis of participant-reported clinical history obtained from a screening survey and a study questionnaire. ImmuneRACE Cohort 3 recovered participants were defined by two consecutive negative NP/OP PCR tests, healthcare professional clearance, or symptom resolution. Each participant in the prospective study had whole blood, serum and a nasopharyngeal or oropharyngeal swab collected by mobile phlebotomists. Participants in the prospective study had the option to provide additional blood draws and questionnaires over a 2-month period. Prospective study blood samples were shipped either frozen or at room temperature before DNA extraction. The germline V gene specifies MDHEN as CDR1 and SYDVKM as CDR2. The CDR3, cysteine through phenylalanine, is 18 amino acids long. The kept DNA is CDR3 alone, 54 bases in frame from the first base. Clipping removes 2 bases from V and 6 bases from J, with 16 as the unmatched junction base count.

Input material: PBMCs or T cells enriched from blood (not recorded which). The chain joins TRBV28 to TRBJ2-3, with TRBD2 identical over 8 junction bases. The clonotype originates from a woman aged 50 to 60 who had recovered from COVID-19. CDR3 loop: CASSLSPQAGVRRDTQYF. The DNA reads TGTGCCAGCAGTTTAAGCCCCCAAGCGGGAGTACGTAGGGATACGCAGTATTTT.